This T cell receptor (beta chain) stems from a study of OX40 agonist ivuxolimab in advanced cancers. Overall study results and limits: Low normalized T-cell clonal expansion was also seen in some nonresponders.

Remarks on this clone: What it binds is not known. The junction shows a germline mismatch at one end, possibly a read error.

Germline V gives CDR1 SGDLS, CDR2 YYNGEE. The CDR3 runs to 17 residues. Produced via immunoSEQ multiplex PCR; TCRdb's table is partial and in-frame only. The sample carries just over 60,000 clones, roughly 90% recorded once. V and J are TRBV9 and TRBJ2-3; D perhaps matches TRBD1 (5 bases). The receptor's source is an adult with an advanced solid tumor such as melanoma, head and neck, liver or kidney cancer. Sequencing was performed on CD4+ or CD8+ T cells sorted from blood, taken in a trial of the OX40 agonist ivuxolimab. The CDR3 loop is CASSAGNGLTGTDAQYF. CDR3 sequence (DNA): TGTGCCAGCAGCGCCGGAAATGGGTTAACAGGCACAGATGCGCAGTATTTT.